This T cell receptor beta chain was observed in a study of human T cells and chemical hapten exposure. Study-level information: Patients got weekly scalp diphenylcyclopropenone doses over the roughly 24-week study.

Via MiXCR, TCRdb re-called the RACE reads, giving one row per CDR3 protein. In the table there are 350,000 or so distinct CDR3 sequences, 5.5% to 8% of which are singletons. This clonotype was picked up many times. What it binds is not known. Time point of the sample: patch test 1, 2 weeks after DPC sensitization. Treatment defined: therapeutic diphenylcyclopropenone sensitization with weekly scalp DPC. The CDR3 is made up of 15 amino acids. Germline lookup yields CDR1 DFQATT and CDR2 SNEGSKA (reference sequence). V was pared by 2 bases and J by 1 base, with 5 bases of the junction left unmatched. Study results and caveats: The count of PT1 expanded TCRs correlated positively with patch test score. TCRs whose frequency exceeded 1 in 1000 remained the same following DPC sensitization.

The rearrangement uses TRBV20-1 and TRBJ1-5, with 7 bases identical to TRBD1. The sample consisted of whole blood, taken in connection with sensitization to the hapten diphenylcyclopropenone (DPC). This TCR was recovered from a woman aged 18 to 35 with alopecia areata. Some clones in this sample may be carry-over from other donors' samples. The CDR3 here is CSARRQGRSNQPQHF. In nucleotides, the CDR3 is TGCAGTGCTAGAAGACAGGGAAGGAGCAATCAGCCCCAGCATTTT.